The entry below describes one TCR beta chain. This sample is drawn from a study of CD8 T cells in Susac syndrome. CDR1 is GTSNPN, CDR2 SVGIG, per germline (reference sequence). Trimming removed 4 bases from V and 4 bases from J, with 11 bases in between. The length of the CDR3 is 13 residues. It was with random hexamers that about 0.45 to 1 ug RNA was reverse transcribed. MiXCR, applied by TCRdb to the immunoSEQ multiplex PCR reads, yields one record per CDR3 protein. The sample has about 90,000 distinct CDR3 sequences; roughly 96% are singletons. The material sequenced was CD8+ T cells from PBMCs. This clonotype originated in a human donor with Susac syndrome. The V gene is TRBV30, the J gene TRBJ1-5, with D perhaps matching TRBD1 (5 bases). Written as DNA, the CDR3 is TGTGCCTGGACGGCGGGGGTTAATCAGCCCCAGCATTTT. Encoded protein: CAWTAGVNQPQHF.